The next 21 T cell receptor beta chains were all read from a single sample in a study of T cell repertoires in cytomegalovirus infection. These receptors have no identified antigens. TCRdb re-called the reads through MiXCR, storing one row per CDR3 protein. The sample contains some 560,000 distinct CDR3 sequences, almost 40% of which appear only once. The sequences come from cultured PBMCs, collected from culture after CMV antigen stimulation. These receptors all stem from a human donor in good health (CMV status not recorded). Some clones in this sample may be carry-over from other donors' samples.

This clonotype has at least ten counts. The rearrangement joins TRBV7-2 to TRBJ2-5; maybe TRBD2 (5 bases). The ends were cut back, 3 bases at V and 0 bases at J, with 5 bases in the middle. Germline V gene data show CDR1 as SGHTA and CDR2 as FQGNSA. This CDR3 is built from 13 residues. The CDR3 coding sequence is TGTGCCAGCAGCTTGGACTACCAAGAGACCCAGTACTTC. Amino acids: CASSLDYQETQYF.

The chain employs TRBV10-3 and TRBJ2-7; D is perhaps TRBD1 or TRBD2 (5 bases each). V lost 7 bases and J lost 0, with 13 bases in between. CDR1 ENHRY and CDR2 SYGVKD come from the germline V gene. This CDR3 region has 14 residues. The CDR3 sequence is CAIKVGDGSYEQYF. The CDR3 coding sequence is TGTGCCATCAAAGTTGGGGACGGCTCCTACGAGCAGTACTTC.

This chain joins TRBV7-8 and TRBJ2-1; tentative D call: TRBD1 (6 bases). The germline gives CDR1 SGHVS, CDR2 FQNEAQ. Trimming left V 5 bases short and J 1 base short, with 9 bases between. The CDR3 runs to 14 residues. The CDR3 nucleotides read TGTGCCAGCAGCCAGGGGAAATCCTACAATGAGCAGTTCTTC. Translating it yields CASSQGKSYNEQFF.

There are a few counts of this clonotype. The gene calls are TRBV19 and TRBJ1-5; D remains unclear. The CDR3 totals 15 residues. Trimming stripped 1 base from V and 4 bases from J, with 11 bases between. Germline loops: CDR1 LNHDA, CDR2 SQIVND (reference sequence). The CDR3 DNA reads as TGTGCCAGTAGTATAGCCGGGGAAAAAAATCAGCCCCAGCATTTT. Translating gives CASSIAGEKNQPQHF.

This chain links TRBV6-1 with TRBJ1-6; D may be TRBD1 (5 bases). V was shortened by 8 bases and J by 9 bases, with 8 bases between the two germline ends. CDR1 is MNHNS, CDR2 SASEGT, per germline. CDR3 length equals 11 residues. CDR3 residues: CASGRVSPLHF. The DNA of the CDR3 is TGTGCCAGCGGCAGGGTTTCACCCCTCCACTTT.

The CDR3 DNA sequence: TGTGCCAGCAGCAAAGACAGCTATAATTCACCCCTCCACTTT. It encodes CASSKDSYNSPLHF. This chain uses TRBV7-6 with TRBJ1-6; a possible D gene is TRBD1 (5 bases). V was pared by 5 bases and J by 3 bases, with 8 bases between. From germline, CDR1 is SGHVS and CDR2 FNYEAQ. This CDR3 has 14 amino acids.

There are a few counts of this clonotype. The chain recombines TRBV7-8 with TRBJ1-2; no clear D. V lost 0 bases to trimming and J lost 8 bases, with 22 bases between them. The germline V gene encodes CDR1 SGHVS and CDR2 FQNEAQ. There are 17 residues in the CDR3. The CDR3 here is CASSLAWELTQADGYTF. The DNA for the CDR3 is TGTGCCAGCAGCTTAGCATGGGAGTTAACCCAAGCGGACGGCTACACCTTC.

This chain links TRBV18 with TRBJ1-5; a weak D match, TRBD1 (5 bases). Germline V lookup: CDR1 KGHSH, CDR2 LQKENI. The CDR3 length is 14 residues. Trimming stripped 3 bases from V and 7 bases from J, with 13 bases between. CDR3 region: CASSPGGSRQPQHF. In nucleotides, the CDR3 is TGTGCCAGCTCACCGGGGGGGAGCCGGCAGCCCCAGCATTTT.

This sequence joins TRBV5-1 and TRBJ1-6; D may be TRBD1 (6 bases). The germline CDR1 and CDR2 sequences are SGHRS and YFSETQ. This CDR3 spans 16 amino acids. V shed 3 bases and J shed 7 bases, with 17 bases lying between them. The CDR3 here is CASSWQGTPGNSPLHF. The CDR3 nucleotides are TGCGCCAGCAGCTGGCAGGGGACCCCTGGGAATTCACCCCTCCACTTT.

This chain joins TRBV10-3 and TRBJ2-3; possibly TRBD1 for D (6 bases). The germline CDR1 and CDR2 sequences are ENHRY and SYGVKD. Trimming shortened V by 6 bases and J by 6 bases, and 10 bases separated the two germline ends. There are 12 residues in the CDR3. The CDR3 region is CAISGQGDTQYF. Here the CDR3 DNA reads TGTGCCATCAGCGGGCAGGGGGATACGCAGTATTTT.

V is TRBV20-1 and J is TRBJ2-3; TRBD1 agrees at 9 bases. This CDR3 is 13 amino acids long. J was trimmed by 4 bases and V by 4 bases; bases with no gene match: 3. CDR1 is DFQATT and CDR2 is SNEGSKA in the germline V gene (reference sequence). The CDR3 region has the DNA TGCAGTGCTATTAGACAGGGGGCAGATACGCAGTATTTT. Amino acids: CSAIRQGADTQYF.

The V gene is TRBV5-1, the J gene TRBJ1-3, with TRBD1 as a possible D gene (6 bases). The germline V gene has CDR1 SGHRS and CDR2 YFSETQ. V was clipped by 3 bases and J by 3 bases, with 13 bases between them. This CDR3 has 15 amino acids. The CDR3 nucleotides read TGCGCCAGCAGCTCCGGGACAAGTCATGGAAACACCATATATTTT. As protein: CASSSGTSHGNTIYF. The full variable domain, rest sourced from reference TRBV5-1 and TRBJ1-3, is KAGVTQTPRYLIKTRGQQVTLSCSPISGHRSVSWYQQTPGQGLQFLFEYFSETQRNKGNFPGRFSGRQFSNSRSEMNVSTLELGDSALYLCASSSGTSHGNTIYFGEGSWLTVV.

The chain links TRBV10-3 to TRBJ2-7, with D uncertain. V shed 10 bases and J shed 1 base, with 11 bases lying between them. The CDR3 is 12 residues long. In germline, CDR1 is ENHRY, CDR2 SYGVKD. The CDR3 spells CATTDTSYEQYF. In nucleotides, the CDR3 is TGTGCCACTACAGATACATCCTACGAGCAGTACTTC.

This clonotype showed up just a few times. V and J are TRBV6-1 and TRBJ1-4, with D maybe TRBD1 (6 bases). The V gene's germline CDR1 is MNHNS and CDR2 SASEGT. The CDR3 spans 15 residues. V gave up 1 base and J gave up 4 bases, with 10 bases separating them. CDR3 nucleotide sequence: TGTGCCAGCAGTGAAGGTTCCAGGGGTAATGAAAAACTGTTTTTT. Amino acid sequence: CASSEGSRGNEKLFF.

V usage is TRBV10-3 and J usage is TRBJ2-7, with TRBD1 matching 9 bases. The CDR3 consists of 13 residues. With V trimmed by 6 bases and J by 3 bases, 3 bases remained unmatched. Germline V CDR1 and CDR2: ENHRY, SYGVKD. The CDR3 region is CAIRSGQGYEQYF. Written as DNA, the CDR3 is TGTGCCATCAGGTCGGGACAGGGCTACGAGCAGTACTTC.

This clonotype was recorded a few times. CDR3 sequence reads: CSVDRLNYEQYF. The CDR3 nucleotides are TGCAGCGTTGACAGGCTTAATTACGAGCAGTACTTC. This chain joins TRBV20-1 and TRBJ2-7, with D possibly being TRBD1 (6 bases). In germline, CDR1 is DFQATT, CDR2 SNEGSKA (reference sequence). The CDR3 has 12 residues.

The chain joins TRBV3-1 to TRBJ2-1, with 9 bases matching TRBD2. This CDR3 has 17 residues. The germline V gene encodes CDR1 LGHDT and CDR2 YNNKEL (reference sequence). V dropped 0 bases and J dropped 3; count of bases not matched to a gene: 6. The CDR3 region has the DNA TGTGCCAGCAGCCAAGAATCGGGCGGGAGGGGCTACAATGAGCAGTTCTTC. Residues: CASSQESGGRGYNEQFF.

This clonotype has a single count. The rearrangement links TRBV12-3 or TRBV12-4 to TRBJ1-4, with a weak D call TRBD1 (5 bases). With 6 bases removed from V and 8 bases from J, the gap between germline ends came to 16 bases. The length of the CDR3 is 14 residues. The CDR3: CASSRDAGVEKLFF. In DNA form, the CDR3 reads TGTGCCAGCAGCCGGGACGCCGGGGTGGAAAAACTGTTTTTT.

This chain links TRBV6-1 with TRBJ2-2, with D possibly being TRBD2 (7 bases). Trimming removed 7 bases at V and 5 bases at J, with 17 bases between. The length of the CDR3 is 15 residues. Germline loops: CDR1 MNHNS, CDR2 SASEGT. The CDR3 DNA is TGTGCCAGCACGGAGTCCGGGGGGCGAACCGGGGAGCTGTTTTTT. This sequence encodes CASTESGGRTGELFF.

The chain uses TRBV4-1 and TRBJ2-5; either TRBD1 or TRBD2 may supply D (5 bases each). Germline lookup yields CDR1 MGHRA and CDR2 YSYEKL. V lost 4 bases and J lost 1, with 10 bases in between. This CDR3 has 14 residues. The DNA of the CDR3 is TGCGCCAGCAGCCGTCCCGGGACCCAAGAGACCCAGTACTTC. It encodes CASSRPGTQETQYF.

CDR3 nucleotide sequence: TGTGCCAGTAGCGGGGGGGCGGCAGATACGCAGTATTTT. This sequence encodes CASSGGAADTQYF. The rearrangement joins TRBV6-1 to TRBJ2-3; 11 bases are a match to TRBD2. The trim removed 9 bases at V and 4 bases at J, leaving 3 bases unmatched. The CDR3 totals 13 residues. CDR1 MNHNS and CDR2 SASEGT come from the germline V gene.